One sample yielded the 5 T cell receptor beta chains listed below, sequenced in a study of cytomegalovirus exposure and HLA in healthy donors. A multiplex PCR was run with 60 Vbeta primers and 13 Jbeta primers. Sequencing used immunoSEQ multiplex PCR; TCRdb keeps in-frame clones, though not all of them. The sample contains 150,000 to 200,000 clones, 78% of which appear only once. The sequenced sample consisted of PBMCs. These receptors all stem from a female donor in good health and CMV-seronegative.

V gene TRBV4-2 combines with J gene TRBJ1-6; TRBD1 matches 7 bases. The CDR3 totals 15 residues. CDR1 is LGHNA, CDR2 YNFKEQ, per germline. The ends lost 0 bases at V and 7 bases at J; junction bases unmatched: 3. The CDR3 DNA sequence: TGTGCCAGCAGCCAAGAGGACAGGCCCAATTCACCCCTCCACTTT. Protein product: CASSQEDRPNSPLHF.

The chain links TRBV6-5 to TRBJ1-5, with D uncertain. The CDR3 is 13 amino acids. The germline V gene encodes CDR1 MNHEY and CDR2 SVGAGI. V shed 8 bases and J shed 2 bases, with 10 bases lying between them. Here the CDR3 DNA reads TGTGCCAGCTGCGAGGTCCGCAATCAGCCCCAGCATTTT. Translating it yields CASCEVRNQPQHF.

This rearrangement joins TRBV6-4 to TRBJ2-7, with D unresolved. Trimming shortened V by 11 bases and J by 4 bases, and 12 bases separated the two germline ends. Per germline, CDR1 MRHNA and CDR2 SNTAGT. The CDR3 has 11 amino acids. DNA for the CDR3: TGTGCCGGAGCCCAATTTTACGAGCAGTACTTC. Its protein is CAGAQFYEQYF.

V gene TRBV5-6 combines with J gene TRBJ2-1, with 7 bases identical to TRBD2. The CDR3 consists of 14 residues. The V and J ends lost 2 bases and 8 bases, in that order; junction bases with no gene match: 7. Germline V gives CDR1 SGHDT, CDR2 YYEEEE. The CDR3 sequence is CASSLMTSPDEQFF. The DNA of the CDR3 is TGTGCCAGCAGCTTAATGACTAGCCCGGATGAGCAGTTCTTC.

The genes are TRBV7-7 and TRBJ2-5; D unresolved. The V end lost 1 base, the J end lost 2 bases, and 5 bases lay between the germline ends. The CDR3 is 13 residues long. Germline V gene data show CDR1 as SSHAT and CDR2 as FNYEAQ (reference sequence). The CDR3 coding sequence is TGTGCCAGCAGCTTAGGGAGACAAGAGACCCAGTACTTC. Its protein product is CASSLGRQETQYF.